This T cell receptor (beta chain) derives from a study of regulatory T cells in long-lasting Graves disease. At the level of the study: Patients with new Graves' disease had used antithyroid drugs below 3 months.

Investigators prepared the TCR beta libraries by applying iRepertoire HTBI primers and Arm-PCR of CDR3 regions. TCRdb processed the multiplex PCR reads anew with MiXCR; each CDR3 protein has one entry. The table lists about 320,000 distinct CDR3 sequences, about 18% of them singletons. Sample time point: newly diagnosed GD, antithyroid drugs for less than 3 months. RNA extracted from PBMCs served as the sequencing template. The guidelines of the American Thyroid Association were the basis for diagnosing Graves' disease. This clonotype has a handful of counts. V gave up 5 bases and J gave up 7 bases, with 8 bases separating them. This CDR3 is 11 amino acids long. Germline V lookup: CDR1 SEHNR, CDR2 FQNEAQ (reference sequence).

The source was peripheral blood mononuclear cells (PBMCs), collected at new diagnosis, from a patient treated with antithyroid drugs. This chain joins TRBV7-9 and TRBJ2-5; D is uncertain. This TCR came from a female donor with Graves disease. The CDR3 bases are TGTGCCAGCAGCCTCATTGGGACCCAGTACTTC. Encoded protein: CASSLIGTQYF.